This T cell receptor beta chain was captured in a study of shared clonotypes between healthy human individuals. Study information: In total, the donors were a couple of women and a few men aged 18 to 49.

A note on this clone: The target antigen is unknown.

Study findings and constraints: It was observed that around 5% of naive CD4 clonotypes were shared across a few donors.

Clones were sequenced by immunoSEQ multiplex PCR, and TCRdb holds only the in-frame ones, with some missing. The sample has under 600,000 clones; more than 95% are singletons. Deletions cut 9 bases from V and 4 bases from J, with 15 bases between. CDR1 is MDHEN and CDR2 is SYDVKM in the germline V gene. This CDR3 contains 13 residues. The sample comprised naive CD4+ T cells sorted from blood. The subset was: CD45RA+ positively selected. The clonotype comes from a woman in her thirties in good health. This chain joins TRBV28 and TRBJ1-1; TRBD1 is a possible D gene (5 bases). The CDR3 sequence: CASTGDWITEAFF. The CDR3 DNA follows: TGTGCCAGTACGGGGGATTGGATCACTGAAGCTTTCTTT.